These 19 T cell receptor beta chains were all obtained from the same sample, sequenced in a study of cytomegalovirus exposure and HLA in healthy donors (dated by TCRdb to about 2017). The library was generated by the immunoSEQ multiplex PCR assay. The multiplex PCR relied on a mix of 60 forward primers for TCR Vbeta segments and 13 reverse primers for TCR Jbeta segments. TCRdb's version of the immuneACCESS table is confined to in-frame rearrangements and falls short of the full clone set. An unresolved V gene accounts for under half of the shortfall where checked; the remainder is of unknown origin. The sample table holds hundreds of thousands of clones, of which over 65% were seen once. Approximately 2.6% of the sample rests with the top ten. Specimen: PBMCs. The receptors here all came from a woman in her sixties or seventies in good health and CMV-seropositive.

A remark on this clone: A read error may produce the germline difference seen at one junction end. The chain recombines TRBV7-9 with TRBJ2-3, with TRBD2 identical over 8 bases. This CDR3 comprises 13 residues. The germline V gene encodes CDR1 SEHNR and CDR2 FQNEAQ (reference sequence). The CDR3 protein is CSSSPRVAGGWYF. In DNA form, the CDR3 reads TGTTCCAGCAGCCCGAGGGTTGCGGGAGGATGGTATTTT.

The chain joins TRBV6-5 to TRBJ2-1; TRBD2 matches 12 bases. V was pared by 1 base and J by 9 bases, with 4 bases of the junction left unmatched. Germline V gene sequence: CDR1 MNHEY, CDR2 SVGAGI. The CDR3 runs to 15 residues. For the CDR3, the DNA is TGTGCCAGCAGTTACTACCGGACTAGCGGGATTGAGCAGTTCTTC. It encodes CASSYYRTSGIEQFF.

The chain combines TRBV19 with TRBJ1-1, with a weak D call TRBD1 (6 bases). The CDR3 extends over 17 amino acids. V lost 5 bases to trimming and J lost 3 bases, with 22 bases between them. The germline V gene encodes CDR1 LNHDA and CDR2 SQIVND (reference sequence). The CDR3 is CASSPLGGGARDTEAFF. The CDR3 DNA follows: TGTGCCAGTAGTCCCCTGGGGGGGGGCGCGAGAGACACTGAAGCTTTCTTT.

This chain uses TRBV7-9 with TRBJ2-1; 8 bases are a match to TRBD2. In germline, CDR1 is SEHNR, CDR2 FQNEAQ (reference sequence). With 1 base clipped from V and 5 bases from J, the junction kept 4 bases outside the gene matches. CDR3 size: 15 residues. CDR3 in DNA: TGTGCCAGCAGCTTAGGTGGGACTAGACACAATGAGCAGTTCTTC. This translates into CASSLGGTRHNEQFF.

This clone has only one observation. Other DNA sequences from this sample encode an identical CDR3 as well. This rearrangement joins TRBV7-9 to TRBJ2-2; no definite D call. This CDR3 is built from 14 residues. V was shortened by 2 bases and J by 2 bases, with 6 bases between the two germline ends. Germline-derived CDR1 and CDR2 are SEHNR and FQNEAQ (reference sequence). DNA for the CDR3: TGTGCCAGCAGCTTATTGGCCAACACCGGGGAGCTGTTTTTT. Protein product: CASSLLANTGELFF.

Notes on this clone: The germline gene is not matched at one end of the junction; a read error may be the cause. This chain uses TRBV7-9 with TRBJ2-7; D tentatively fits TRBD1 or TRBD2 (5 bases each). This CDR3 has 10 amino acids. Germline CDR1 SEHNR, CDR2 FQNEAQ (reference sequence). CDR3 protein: CSSSGQAQYF. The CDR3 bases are TGTTCCAGCAGCGGACAAGCACAGTACTTC.

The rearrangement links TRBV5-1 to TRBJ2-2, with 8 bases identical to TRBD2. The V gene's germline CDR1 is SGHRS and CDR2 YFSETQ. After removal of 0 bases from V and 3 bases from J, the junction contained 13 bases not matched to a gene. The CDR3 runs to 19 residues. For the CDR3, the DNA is TGCGCCAGCAGCTTGGCCTACGGGGGGGGGAAGATGGACACCGGGGAGCTGTTTTTT. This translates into CASSLAYGGGKMDTGELFF.

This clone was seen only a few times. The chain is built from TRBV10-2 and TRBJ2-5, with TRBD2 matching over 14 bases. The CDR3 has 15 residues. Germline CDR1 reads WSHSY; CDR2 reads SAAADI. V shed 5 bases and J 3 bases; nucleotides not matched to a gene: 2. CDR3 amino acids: CASSWGLAGEETQYF. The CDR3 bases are TGCGCCAGCAGTTGGGGACTAGCGGGAGAAGAGACCCAGTACTTC.

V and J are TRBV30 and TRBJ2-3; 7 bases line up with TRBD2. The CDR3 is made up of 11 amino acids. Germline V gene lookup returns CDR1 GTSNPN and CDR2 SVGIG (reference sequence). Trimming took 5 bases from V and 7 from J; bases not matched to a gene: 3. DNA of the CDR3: TGTGCCTGGGGGGGGGTGTATACGCAGTATTTT. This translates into CAWGGVYTQYF.

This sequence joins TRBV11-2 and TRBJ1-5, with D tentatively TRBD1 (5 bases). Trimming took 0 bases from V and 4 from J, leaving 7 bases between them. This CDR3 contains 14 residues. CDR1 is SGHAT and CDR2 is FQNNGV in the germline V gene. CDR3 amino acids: CASSLEGGNQPQHF. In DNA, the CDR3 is TGTGCCAGCAGCTTAGAGGGGGGAAATCAGCCCCAGCATTTT.

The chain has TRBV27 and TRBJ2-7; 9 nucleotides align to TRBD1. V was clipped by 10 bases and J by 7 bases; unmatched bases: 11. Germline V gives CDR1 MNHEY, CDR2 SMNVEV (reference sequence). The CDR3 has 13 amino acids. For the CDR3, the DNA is TGTGCCACCCAACAGGGGGCCTCGGGAGAGCAGTACTTC. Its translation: CATQQGASGEQYF.

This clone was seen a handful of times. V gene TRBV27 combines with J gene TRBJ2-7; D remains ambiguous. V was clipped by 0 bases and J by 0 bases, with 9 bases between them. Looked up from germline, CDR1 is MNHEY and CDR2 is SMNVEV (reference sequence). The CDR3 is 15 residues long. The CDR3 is CASSLSPHGSYEQYF. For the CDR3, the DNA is TGTGCCAGCAGTTTATCGCCTCACGGCTCCTACGAGCAGTACTTC.

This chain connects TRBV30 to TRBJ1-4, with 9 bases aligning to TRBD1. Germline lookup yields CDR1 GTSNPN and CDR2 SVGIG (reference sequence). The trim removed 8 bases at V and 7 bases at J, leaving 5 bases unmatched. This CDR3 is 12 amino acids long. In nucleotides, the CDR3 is TGTGCCGGGGGGACAGGGAGTGAAAAACTGTTTTTT. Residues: CAGGTGSEKLFF.

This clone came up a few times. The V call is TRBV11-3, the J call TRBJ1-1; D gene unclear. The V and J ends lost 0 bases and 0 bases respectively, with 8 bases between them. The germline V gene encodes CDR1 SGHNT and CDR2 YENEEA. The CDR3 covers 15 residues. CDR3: CASSLDGRLNTEAFF. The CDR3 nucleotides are TGTGCCAGCAGCTTAGATGGCAGGTTGAACACTGAAGCTTTCTTT.

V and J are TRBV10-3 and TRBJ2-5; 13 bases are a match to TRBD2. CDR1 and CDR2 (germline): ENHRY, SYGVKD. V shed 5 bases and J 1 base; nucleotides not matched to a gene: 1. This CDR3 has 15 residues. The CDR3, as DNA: TGTGCCATCAGTCGACTAGCGGGGGGCCAAGAGACCCAGTACTTC. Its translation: CAISRLAGGQETQYF.

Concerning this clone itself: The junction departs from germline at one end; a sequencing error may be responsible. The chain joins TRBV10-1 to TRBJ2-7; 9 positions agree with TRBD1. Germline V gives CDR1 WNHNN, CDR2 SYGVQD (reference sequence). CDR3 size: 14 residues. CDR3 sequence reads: CASSEGQGLNEQHF. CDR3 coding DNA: TGCGCCAGCAGTGAGGGACAGGGGTTGAACGAGCAGCACTTC.

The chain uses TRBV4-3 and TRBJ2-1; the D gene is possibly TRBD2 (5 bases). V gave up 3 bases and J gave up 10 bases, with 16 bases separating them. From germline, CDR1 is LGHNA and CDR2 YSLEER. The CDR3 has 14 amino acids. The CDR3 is CASSHPGSRPEQFF. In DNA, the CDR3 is TGCGCCAGCAGCCATCCGGGGTCACGGCCGGAGCAGTTCTTC.

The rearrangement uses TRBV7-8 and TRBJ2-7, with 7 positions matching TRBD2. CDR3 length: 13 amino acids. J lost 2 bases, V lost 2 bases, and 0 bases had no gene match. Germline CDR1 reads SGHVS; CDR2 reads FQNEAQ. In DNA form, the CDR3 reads TGTGCCAGCAGCTTAAGCGGGACCTACGAGCAGTACTTC. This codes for CASSLSGTYEQYF.

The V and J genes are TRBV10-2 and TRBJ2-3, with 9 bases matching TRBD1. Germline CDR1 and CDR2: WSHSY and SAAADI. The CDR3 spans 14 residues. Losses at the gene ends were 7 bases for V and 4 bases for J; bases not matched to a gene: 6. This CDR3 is CASKWDRAADTQYF. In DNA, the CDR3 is TGCGCCAGCAAATGGGACAGGGCGGCAGATACGCAGTATTTT.